A selection of T cell receptor beta chains follows, all from one sample in a study of early T cells in non-severe SARS-CoV-2 infection. Using its own MiXCR run on the 5' RACE reads, TCRdb lists one record per CDR3 protein. This table has about 42,000 distinct CDR3 sequences, around 6.8% appearing once. The sample consisted of whole blood. These receptors were taken from an adult who was a healthcare worker with PCR-confirmed SARS-CoV-2 infection or an uninfected control (not recorded which). Each CDR3 is given without its conserved first and last residue. Clone size appears in some rows only: once, few, many, or a class for an expanded clone.

>TRBV20-1|TRBJ1-5|many
SAGGKGNQPQH
>TRBV5-1|TRBJ1-1|many
ASSFGTADTEAF
>TRBV13|TRBJ1-1|many
ASSTTGQAF
>TRBV7-9|TRBJ2-3|NA
ASSLVGGTQY
>TRBV5-5|TRBJ1-2|many
ASSPTTGGAYGYT
>TRBV5-4|TRBJ2-1|many
ASSSSGGAPEQF
>TRBV20-1|TRBJ2-7|many
SARLVSYEQY
>TRBV9|TRBJ2-3|NA
ASSVDGGGGFSTDTQY
>TRBV6-2/TRBV6-3|TRBJ2-1|NA
AIGDRGNEQF
>TRBV6-5|TRBJ2-7|few
ASSPRGGRGYEQY
>TRBV9|TRBJ1-1|many
ASSVGGRAEAF
>TRBV20-1|TRBJ1-1|many
SATRWGQGDTEAF
>TRBV20-1|TRBJ2-3|few
SAKQRGGADTQY
>TRBV4-2|TRBJ2-7|few
ASSQSPRPEQY
>TRBV3-1|TRBJ1-3|many
ASTTGGYGNTIY
>TRBV4-3|TRBJ1-2|many
ASSQDVAGNYGYT
>TRBV6-5|TRBJ2-1|NA
ASSYSIGSSNEQF
>TRBV18|TRBJ2-7|many
ASSPSSYEQY
>TRBV5-1|TRBJ2-5|many
ASRFRTEETQY
>TRBV6-5|TRBJ1-6|large
ASSYTGTASSYNSPLH
>TRBV5-1|TRBJ1-1|few
ASSWSQGAGTEAF
>TRBV7-6|TRBJ2-7|few
ASSWGGAYEQY
>TRBV27|TRBJ2-3|NA
ASSLGGGIPDTQY
>TRBV5-1|TRBJ2-3|many
ASSPRTGDADTQY
>TRBV4-2|TRBJ2-7|many
ASSQPDRDEQY
>TRBV12-5|TRBJ2-5|NA
ASGSGVED
>TRBV10-3|TRBJ2-7|NA
ATRARGFYEQY
>TRBV12-3/TRBV12-4|TRBJ1-2|many
ASSLWENNYGYT
>TRBV18|TRBJ1-4|NA
ASSLPTSEKLF
>TRBV6-4|TRBJ1-1|NA
ASSSGTENTEAF
>TRBV12-3/TRBV12-4|TRBJ2-7|NA
ASSFSGGAHEQY
>TRBV4-3|TRBJ1-6|few
ASSQDSGSSYNSPLH
>TRBV5-1|TRBJ2-3|few
ASSAWVLTDTQY
>TRBV20-1|TRBJ2-2|NA
SARESGVNTGELF
>TRBV19|TRBJ1-5|NA
ASNWDVRQPQH
>TRBV7-7|TRBJ2-5|many
ASSVDREETQY
>TRBV5-1|TRBJ1-1|many
ASSLQGGRVTEAF
>TRBV5-1|TRBJ1-4|many
ASSLAATNEKLF
>TRBV9|TRBJ2-3|NA
ASSVGWSARTDTQY